This TCR beta chain was captured in a study of T cell clones after liver transplantation. The CDR3 has 13 residues. Germline V gives CDR1 SEHNR, CDR2 FQNEAQ (reference sequence). With 5 bases removed from V and 6 bases from J, the gap between germline ends came to 11 bases. The data were produced by immunoSEQ multiplex PCR, yet TCRdb's version contains in-frame clones alone and is incomplete. The sample includes approximately 72,000 clones, about 88% of them seen just once. The sequences come from CD4+ T cells from blood, collected before liver transplant. The V call is TRBV7-9, the J call TRBJ2-1; D is uncertain. This TCR was recovered from a human donor who received a liver transplant. The CDR3 reads CASSPPDVNEQFF. The CDR3, as DNA: TGTGCCAGCAGCCCTCCGGACGTCAATGAGCAGTTCTTC.